This T cell receptor (beta chain) was recovered during a study of T cells of healthy individuals. This CDR3 contains 13 residues. The germline V gene has CDR1 SGHRS and CDR2 YFSETQ. The ends were cut back, 0 bases at V and 5 bases at J, with 9 bases in the middle. A single record per CDR3 protein comes from TCRdb applying MiXCR to the 5' RACE reads. The repertoire consists of roughly 87,000 distinct CDR3 sequences, with around 17% occurring once and the leading ten covering under 7.5%. There are a few counts of this clonotype. The genes are TRBV5-1 and TRBJ2-7; D gene unclear. The sequence came from a human donor in good health. The CDR3 DNA follows: TGCGCCAGCAGCTTGGAGCTACTTAACGAGCAGTACTTC. Encoded protein: CASSLELLNEQYF.